This TCR beta chain was documented in a study of control samples from healthy donors and cancer patients (dated by TCRdb to 2020 to 2021). In the case of this clone: Its antigen is unknown. The record has no base qualities; no much larger clone is one base away.

The germline V gene specifies KGHSH as CDR1 and LQKENI as CDR2. The CDR3 holds 14 amino acids from the cysteine to the phenylalanine. Kept here is only the CDR3 DNA, which spans 42 bases and is read in frame from base 1. The junction carries 9 bases between V and J, which are trimmed by 1 base and 5 bases respectively. The library came from the immunoSEQ multiplex PCR assay. In its TCRdb copy, this immuneACCESS table keeps in-frame sequences only and misses some clones. Where compared with another copy, unresolved V genes explain less than half of these, and the others have no known cause. This sample comprises some 200,000 clones, 85% to 95% of them detected only once. The ten largest clonotypes hold roughly 1.6% of the sample.

The rearrangement joined TRBV18 to TRBJ1-5; no confident D gene assignment can be made. This sequence was found in a man between 18 and 29 years old in good health. The sample was blood. The nucleotide sequence reads as follows: TGTGCCAGCTCACCACGGAACGGGTATCAGCCCCAGCATTTT. Translated, this is CASSPRNGYQPQHF.